Following are 25 T cell receptor beta chains from one sample sequenced in a study of PD-1 blockade in mismatch repair-deficient tumors. Repertoires were generated with immunoSEQ multiplex PCR, while TCRdb's copy carries only in-frame clones and drops some. The sample consists of 35,000 or so clones, 70% to 90% of them appearing once. This material consisted of peripheral blood, taken approximately 1.5 years after starting pembrolizumab. Every receptor here comes from an adult with mismatch repair-deficient cancer.

In its sample, this clone was seen a few times. The V and J genes are TRBV5-4 and TRBJ2-7; 11 nucleotides agree with TRBD2. The V segment lost 4 bases and the J segment 3 bases; nucleotides outside the gene matches: 9. CDR1 and CDR2 from the germline V gene are SGHNT and YYREEE (reference sequence). This CDR3 spans 16 amino acids. In DNA form, the CDR3 reads TGTGCCAGCAGCGGAGGGGGACTAGCGGAACTCTACGAGCAGTACTTC. It translates to CASSGGGLAELYEQYF.

The chain carries TRBV27 and TRBJ1-5; D not certain. There are 13 residues in the CDR3. The V end lost 1 base, the J end lost 6 bases, and 7 bases lay between the germline ends. From germline, CDR1 is MNHEY and CDR2 SMNVEV (reference sequence). The CDR3 reads CASSLWGSQPQHF. CDR3 sequence (DNA): TGTGCCAGCAGTTTATGGGGTTCTCAGCCCCAGCATTTT.

The chain's CDR3 is CASSYSAGVETQYF. CDR3 nucleotides: TGTGCCAGCAGTTACTCGGCGGGAGTAGAGACCCAGTACTTC. This chain uses TRBV6-5 with TRBJ2-5, with 7 bases lining up with TRBD2. CDR1 and CDR2 (germline): MNHEY, SVGAGI. The V segment lost 0 bases and the J segment 4 bases; nucleotides outside the gene matches: 2. The CDR3 runs to 14 residues.

The rearrangement links TRBV9 to TRBJ1-1, with a weak D call TRBD1 (5 bases). This CDR3 contains 17 residues. Germline values: CDR1 SGDLS, CDR2 YYNGEE. With 0 bases removed from V and 0 bases from J, the gap between germline ends came to 15 bases. CDR3 nucleotides: TGTGCCAGCAGCGTAGGAGGAGCCGGGGGAATGAACACTGAAGCTTTCTTT. It specifies CASSVGGAGGMNTEAFF.

Notes on this clone: An end of the junction differs from the germline gene, which may be a read error. This sequence joins TRBV7-3 and TRBJ2-1, with 9 nucleotides matching TRBD2. CDR1 and CDR2 (germline): SGHTA, FQGTGA. The CDR3 runs 16 residues. Here the CDR3 DNA reads TGTGCCAGCAGCCTAACGATAGCGGGAGCCTACAATGAGCAGTTCTTC. The encoded protein is CASSLTIAGAYNEQFF.

The J gene is TRBJ2-1, the V gene TRBV9, with D uncertain. Looked up from germline, CDR1 is SGDLS and CDR2 is YYNGEE. The CDR3 has 13 residues. The germline V and J ends were trimmed by 0 bases and 6 bases, with 7 bases remaining between them. The DNA for the CDR3 is TGTGCCAGCAGCGTAGTGGAAAGCAATGAGCAGTTCTTC. This translates into CASSVVESNEQFF.

The rearrangement joins TRBV27 to TRBJ2-3; D gene unclear. This CDR3 region has 15 residues. V was cut by 6 bases and J by 1 base, with 14 bases left in between. Germline CDR1 and CDR2: MNHEY and SMNVEV (reference sequence). The CDR3 nucleotides read TGTGCCAGCAGCCAGAGACTCGGCCGCACAGATACGCAGTATTTT. It encodes CASSQRLGRTDTQYF.

The chain employs TRBV5-5 and TRBJ1-2, with D unresolved. The V end was cut by 0 bases, the J end by 2 bases, with 8 bases between. The CDR3 has 14 amino acids. CDR1 and CDR2 (germline): SGHKS, YYEKEE (reference sequence). The CDR3 DNA reads as TGTGCCAGCAGCTTGGAACTAGCCAACTATGGCTACACCTTC. Amino acid sequence: CASSLELANYGYTF.

J is TRBJ1-5 and V is TRBV5-1; 7 bases line up with TRBD1. CDR3 length equals 14 residues. The germline CDR1 and CDR2 sequences are SGHRS and YFSETQ. Germline trimming cut 0 bases from V and 7 bases from J; bases unmatched to any gene: 4. Here the CDR3 reads CASSLGGGPQPQHF. DNA of the CDR3: TGCGCCAGCAGCTTGGGAGGGGGCCCCCAGCCCCAGCATTTT.

This clone has a handful of counts. The chain links TRBV5-8 to TRBJ1-2; 8 bases fit TRBD1. The CDR3 consists of 14 residues. Germline values: CDR1 SGHTS, CDR2 YDEGEE. Germline trimming cut 5 bases from V and 4 bases from J; bases unmatched to any gene: 7. DNA for the CDR3: TGTGCCAGCAGTTTTCAGGGGGCCTTCTATGGCTACACCTTC. Its translation is CASSFQGAFYGYTF.

The rearrangement uses TRBV5-4 and TRBJ2-3; the D gene is possibly TRBD2 (6 bases). Germline V lookup: CDR1 SGHNT, CDR2 YYREEE (reference sequence). The CDR3 spans 14 residues. V lost 1 base and J 4 bases, leaving 10 bases between the germline ends. This CDR3 reads CASSLFGGSDTQYF. CDR3 nucleotides: TGTGCCAGCAGCTTGTTCGGGGGATCAGATACGCAGTATTTT.

Only one count was recorded for this clone. The chain carries TRBV18 and TRBJ1-1, with D hard to call. CDR3 length: 15 residues. Between the trimmed V and J ends, which lost 3 bases and 2 bases, there was a span of 13 bases. CDR1 and CDR2 (germline): KGHSH, LQKENI. CDR3 bases: TGTGCCAGCTCACCGGGAATGGATGCAAACACTGAAGCTTTCTTT. Its protein is CASSPGMDANTEAFF.

V usage is TRBV5-1 and J usage is TRBJ2-2; 8 bases match TRBD2. CDR1 and CDR2 from the germline V gene are SGHRS and YFSETQ. The junction had 7 bases not matched to a gene; V was cut back by 1 base and J by 2 bases. This CDR3 has 17 residues. CDR3 in DNA: TGCGCCAGCAGCTTGATGATTAGCGGGGAAAACACCGGGGAGCTGTTTTTT. Its translation is CASSLMISGENTGELFF.

The V call is TRBV15, the J call TRBJ1-1; D call uncertain. This CDR3 region has 15 residues. Germline V gives CDR1 LNHNV, CDR2 YYDKDF (reference sequence). Trimming pared 4 bases from V and 1 base from J, leaving 13 bases between. In DNA form, the CDR3 reads TGTGCCACCAGCACCGGGCAAGGGTCGAACACTGAAGCTTTCTTT. As protein: CATSTGQGSNTEAFF.

The rearrangement joins TRBV5-4 to TRBJ2-1, with 13 positions matching TRBD2. Germline CDR1 and CDR2: SGHNT and YYREEE (reference sequence). The CDR3 runs to 17 residues. V trimming: 0 bases; J trimming: 7 bases; junction bases outside the gene matches: 7. CDR3 protein: CASSLETSGRGKNEQFF. The CDR3 nucleotides read TGTGCCAGCAGCTTGGAAACTAGCGGGAGGGGGAAAAATGAGCAGTTCTTC.

The chain couples TRBV27 to TRBJ2-6; 9 bases match TRBD1. The J segment lost 2 bases and the V segment lost 2 bases, leaving 7 bases of the junction unmatched. This CDR3 contains 18 residues. Germline loops: CDR1 MNHEY, CDR2 SMNVEV (reference sequence). CDR3 amino acids: CASSLLGTGYAGANVLTF. In DNA form, the CDR3 reads TGTGCCAGCAGTTTACTGGGGACAGGGTACGCTGGGGCCAACGTCCTGACTTTC.

This rearrangement joins TRBV5-1 to TRBJ2-3; D is possibly TRBD2 (7 bases). Germline loops: CDR1 SGHRS, CDR2 YFSETQ. Trimming pared 4 bases from V and 6 bases from J, leaving 15 bases between. The CDR3 runs to 14 residues. This CDR3 is CASSPGGGDDTQYF. The CDR3 nucleotides are TGCGCCAGCAGCCCGGGGGGCGGGGACGATACGCAGTATTTT.

This sequence joins TRBV30 and TRBJ2-5, with 9 bases matching TRBD2. With 0 bases clipped from V and 4 bases from J, the junction kept 6 bases outside the gene matches. CDR1 and CDR2 from the germline V gene are GTSNPN and SVGIG (reference sequence). This CDR3 is 15 amino acids long. The DNA of the CDR3 is TGTGCCTGGAGTGTACGAGCGGGAGGAGGAGAGACCCAGTACTTC. Translated, it gives CAWSVRAGGGETQYF.

The chain employs TRBV6-5 and TRBJ1-1; no clear D gene. The ends were cut back, 5 bases at V and 7 bases at J, with 8 bases in the middle. Germline V gives CDR1 MNHEY, CDR2 SVGAGI. The CDR3 is made up of 11 amino acids. In nucleotides, the CDR3 is TGTGCCAGCAGTAGAGCTAATGAAGCTTTCTTT. Encoded protein: CASSRANEAFF.

V is TRBV20-1 and J is TRBJ2-7; D is undetermined. This CDR3 comprises 10 residues. The V and J ends lost 1 base and 5 bases respectively, with 3 bases between them. CDR1 is DFQATT, CDR2 SNEGSKA, per germline (reference sequence). CDR3 protein: CSARGNEQYF. CDR3 bases: TGCAGTGCTAGAGGGAACGAGCAGTACTTC.

This clone came up once. In DNA form, the CDR3 reads TGTGCCAGCGGGGGCCACAACGGGGAGCTGTTTTTT. Translation: CASGGHNGELFF. The rearrangement uses TRBV7-9 and TRBJ2-2, with D maybe TRBD1 (6 bases). CDR1 and CDR2 (germline): SEHNR, FQNEAQ (reference sequence). The CDR3 totals 12 residues. Trimming cost V 8 bases and J 7 bases, with 11 bases left between them. The complete variable domain, with remaining parts taken from reference TRBV7-9 and TRBJ2-2, reads DTGVSQNPRHKITKRGQNVTFRCDPISEHNRLYWYRQTLGQGPEFLTYFQNEAQLEKSRLLSDRFSAERPKGSFSTLEIQRTEQGDSAMYLCASGGHNGELFFGEGSRLTVL.

The chain recombines TRBV30 with TRBJ2-7; TRBD2 matches at 12 bases. Trimming at V came to 0 bases and at J to 5 bases, leaving 11 bases not matched to a gene. Germline V gives CDR1 GTSNPN, CDR2 SVGIG (reference sequence). The CDR3 has 17 residues. The CDR3 sequence: CAWSVRLAGAGRNEQYF. The DNA for the CDR3 is TGTGCCTGGAGTGTTCGACTAGCGGGAGCGGGGAGAAACGAGCAGTACTTC.

J is TRBJ2-1 and V is TRBV29-1; D uncertain. Trimming took 2 bases from V and 7 from J, leaving 6 bases between them. The CDR3 runs 11 residues. Germline V gene lookup returns CDR1 SQVTM and CDR2 ANQGSEA. This CDR3 reads CSVETGNEQFF. For the CDR3, the DNA is TGCAGCGTTGAAACTGGGAATGAGCAGTTCTTC.

The chain couples TRBV5-1 to TRBJ2-7; no definite D call. V was clipped by 5 bases and J by 5 bases, with 8 bases between them. This CDR3 region has 11 residues. Germline-derived CDR1 and CDR2 are SGHRS and YFSETQ. In DNA, the CDR3 is TGCGCCAGCAGTCCCAGACACGAGCAGTACTTC. It is translated as CASSPRHEQYF. The full variable domain, completed using reference TRBV5-1 and TRBJ2-7, is KAGVTQTPRYLIKTRGQQVTLSCSPISGHRSVSWYQQTPGQGLQFLFEYFSETQRNKGNFPGRFSGRQFSNSRSEMNVSTLELGDSALYLCASSPRHEQYFGPGTRLTVT.

The chain is built from TRBV19 and TRBJ2-7; 14 bases agree with TRBD2. CDR1 is LNHDA and CDR2 is SQIVND in the germline V gene (reference sequence). J lost 6 bases, V lost 6 bases, and 7 bases had no gene match. The CDR3 covers 15 residues. The CDR3 DNA sequence: TGTGCCAGTAGCCTAACGGGGACTAGCGGGAGCGAGCAGTACTTC. This encodes CASSLTGTSGSEQYF.